One and the same sample provided the 27 T cell receptor beta chains below, sequenced in a study of T cells after yellow fever vaccination (dated by TCRdb to the late 2010s). Interpreted using the paper, the treatment or condition label stands for: live attenuated yellow fever vaccine strain. The method was 5' RACE. The listed sequencing device is Illumina HiSeq 2500. TCRdb took the public reads, trimmed them with fastp at Q25, ran MiXCR for clone calling and kept in-frame beta chains. Entries are consolidated by CDR3 protein sequence, retaining the most common genes and DNA. This sample is represented by 70,000 or so distinct CDR3 sequences; 7.3% of them were singletons. Of the sample, around 28% is held by the ten largest clones. The sequencing here drew on CD8+ T cells sorted from PBMCs, taken 10 days after the first yellow fever vaccination. The receptors were sampled from a man between 18 and 35 years old who received the YFV17D yellow fever vaccine.

This clonotype was detected ten times or more. The genes are TRBV27 and TRBJ2-7; a possible D gene is TRBD1 (6 bases). V was shortened by 2 bases and J by 7 bases, with 18 bases between the two germline ends. CDR1 is MNHEY and CDR2 is SMNVEV in the germline V gene (reference sequence). The CDR3 runs 15 residues. This chain's CDR3 is CASSLGGSSGVEQYF. Written as DNA, the CDR3 is TGTGCCAGCAGTTTAGGGGGCAGCTCAGGAGTGGAGCAGTACTTC.

This clonotype was picked up many times. The genes are TRBV20-1 and TRBJ1-1; D is undetermined. Germline values: CDR1 DFQATT, CDR2 SNEGSKA (reference sequence). Trimming stripped 3 bases from V and 1 base from J, with 6 bases between. The CDR3 has 12 amino acids. The CDR3 region has the DNA TGCAGTGCTAGGTTGAGGAACACTGAAGCTTTCTTT. It codes for CSARLRNTEAFF.

Remarks on this clonotype: A read error is possible here, since a much larger clone lies one base away. The V and J genes are TRBV4-1 and TRBJ2-1; TRBD2 agrees at 9 bases. Germline V gives CDR1 MGHRA, CDR2 YSYEKL. V was pared by 0 bases and J by 10 bases, with 10 bases of the junction left unmatched. This CDR3 has 16 residues. Written as DNA, the CDR3 is TGCGCCAGCAGCCAAGATAAAGCGGGGGGCCCAGTGGAGCAGTTCTTC. This codes for CASSQDKAGGPVEQFF.

This clonotype was counted between two and nine times. The chain has TRBV9 and TRBJ2-3; D is possibly TRBD2 (6 bases). V was pared by 2 bases and J by 1 base, with 11 bases between. Per germline, CDR1 SGDLS and CDR2 YYNGEE. This CDR3 has 15 residues. The CDR3 loop reads CASSVISGRTDTQYF. The CDR3 DNA sequence: TGTGCCAGCAGCGTGATAAGCGGGCGCACAGATACGCAGTATTTT. The whole variable domain, filled in from reference TRBV9 and TRBJ2-3, reads DSGVTQTPKHLITATGQRVTLRCSPRSGDLSVYWYQQSLDQGLQFLIQYYNGEERAKGNILERFSAQQFPDLHSELNLSSLELGDSALYFCASSVISGRTDTQYFGPGTRLTVL.

V gene TRBV6-5 combines with J gene TRBJ2-5; TRBD2 matches at 14 bases. CDR3 length: 18 amino acids. Germline trimming cut 2 bases from V and 4 bases from J; bases unmatched to any gene: 9. Germline V gives CDR1 MNHEY, CDR2 SVGAGI. The CDR3 loop is CASSYPTSGGAGGETQYF. In nucleotides, the CDR3 is TGTGCCAGCAGTTACCCGACTAGCGGGGGGGCCGGGGGAGAGACCCAGTACTTC.

This clonotype has a count of ten or more. The chain employs TRBV6-2 or TRBV6-3 and TRBJ2-3; 8 bases fit TRBD2. With 6 bases clipped from V and 6 bases from J, the junction kept 11 bases outside the gene matches. Germline values: CDR1 MNHEY, CDR2 SVGEGT. The CDR3 is 15 amino acids. The CDR3 protein is CASSKLAASVDTQYF. The CDR3 coding sequence is TGTGCCAGCAGCAAACTAGCGGCGAGCGTCGATACGCAGTATTTT.

In its sample, this clonotype was seen a few times. The chain employs TRBV12-3 or TRBV12-4 and TRBJ2-7; D remains ambiguous. Trimming took 3 bases from V and 2 from J, leaving 8 bases between them. This CDR3 is 13 amino acids long. CDR3 protein: CASSLNPAYEQYF. The CDR3 coding sequence is TGTGCCAGCAGTTTGAATCCGGCCTACGAGCAGTACTTC.

In this sample, this clonotype turned up many times. The rearrangement links TRBV19 to TRBJ1-1, with 7 bases aligning to TRBD1. The CDR3 totals 16 residues. Germline V gene data show CDR1 as LNHDA and CDR2 as SQIVND (reference sequence). The V gene end was trimmed by 7 bases and the J gene end by 0 bases; junction bases not matched to a gene: 11. CDR3 residues: CASTDGTDRMNTEAFF. The CDR3 coding sequence is TGTGCCAGTACCGACGGGACAGACCGAATGAACACTGAAGCTTTCTTT.

This rearrangement joins TRBV7-2 to TRBJ1-6, with D possibly being TRBD1 (6 bases). This CDR3 is 15 amino acids long. Trimming took off 1 base at V and 8 bases at J, with 12 bases between the two ends. From germline, CDR1 is SGHTA and CDR2 FQGNSA. CDR3 nucleotide sequence: TGTGCCAGCAGCTTAGAAGACAGGCGTTATTCACCCCTCCACTTT. It is translated as CASSLEDRRYSPLHF.

A few counts support this clonotype. J is TRBJ2-7 and V is TRBV7-2, with D possibly being TRBD2 (6 bases). Deletions cut 3 bases from V and 4 bases from J, with 10 bases between. Per germline, CDR1 SGHTA and CDR2 FQGNSA. The CDR3 loop spans 13 amino acids. As DNA, the CDR3 is TGTGCCAGCAGCTTTGGAGGGGTTTACGAGCAGTACTTC. This gives the protein CASSFGGVYEQYF. The variable domain in full, with the rest retrieved from reference TRBV7-2 and TRBJ2-7, is GAGVSQSPSNKVTEKGKDVELRCDPISGHTALYWYRQSLGQGLEFLIYFQGNSAPDKSGLPSDRFSAERTGGSVSTLTIQRTQQEDSAVYLCASSFGGVYEQYFGPGTRLTVT.

This clonotype was observed many times. The V gene is TRBV13, the J gene TRBJ2-5, with D possibly TRBD2 on 5 matching bases. The CDR3 length is 15 residues. With 3 bases removed from V and 0 bases from J, the gap between germline ends came to 11 bases. CDR1 is PRHDT, CDR2 FYEKMQ, per germline (reference sequence). The CDR3 DNA reads as TGTGCCAGCAGCTTGGGAGCAGAGTACCAAGAGACCCAGTACTTC. Protein product: CASSLGAEYQETQYF.

This clonotype was seen repeatedly, ten times or more. J is TRBJ2-5 and V is TRBV3-1; perhaps TRBD1 as D (5 bases). Germline values: CDR1 LGHDT, CDR2 YNNKEL (reference sequence). Trimming stripped 0 bases from V and 3 bases from J, with 5 bases between. The CDR3 extends over 13 amino acids. DNA of the CDR3: TGTGCCAGCAGCCAAGAGACAGAAGAGACCCAGTACTTC. Translation: CASSQETEETQYF.

In this sample, this clonotype turned up many times. This chain uses TRBV5-1 with TRBJ2-1; 8 bases line up with TRBD1. The germline gives CDR1 SGHRS, CDR2 YFSETQ. The CDR3 sequence is 16 residues long. The V segment lost 0 bases and the J segment 2 bases; nucleotides outside the gene matches: 4. The CDR3 DNA reads TGCGCCAGCAGCTTGGCGTCCAGGGGGCCCTACAATGAGCAGTTCTTC. Residues: CASSLASRGPYNEQFF. Complete variable domain (other parts from reference TRBV5-1 and TRBJ2-1): KAGVTQTPRYLIKTRGQQVTLSCSPISGHRSVSWYQQTPGQGLQFLFEYFSETQRNKGNFPGRFSGRQFSNSRSEMNVSTLELGDSALYLCASSLASRGPYNEQFFGPGTRLTVL.

This clonotype was detected many times. The V call is TRBV10-3, the J call TRBJ1-3; D unresolved. Between the trimmed V and J ends, which lost 11 bases and 0 bases, there was a span of 14 bases. CDR3 length equals 14 residues. CDR1 is ENHRY and CDR2 is SYGVKD in the germline V gene. The CDR3 reads CAANDPDSGNTIYF. In DNA form, the CDR3 reads TGTGCCGCCAATGATCCTGACTCTGGAAACACCATATATTTT.

This clonotype was seen ten or more times. The V call is TRBV6-2 or TRBV6-3, the J call TRBJ2-7; 7 nucleotides agree with TRBD1. Germline trimming cut 6 bases from V and 6 bases from J; bases unmatched to any gene: 8. Germline values: CDR1 MNHEY, CDR2 SVGEGT. The CDR3 contains 13 residues. CDR3 region: CASRTRDRVEQYF. The DNA for the CDR3 is TGTGCCAGCAGAACACGCGACAGGGTCGAGCAGTACTTC.

This clonotype turned up a few times. This chain joins TRBV6-5 and TRBJ2-7, with TRBD1 as a possible D gene (5 bases). This CDR3 has 16 residues. Trimming stripped 0 bases from V and 2 bases from J, with 14 bases between. Germline CDR1 MNHEY, CDR2 SVGAGI. Here the CDR3 reads CASSYSGRVLAYEQYF. DNA of the CDR3: TGTGCCAGCAGTTACTCGGGCAGGGTGTTGGCCTACGAGCAGTACTTC.

This clonotype was counted only a few times. This chain links TRBV20-1 with TRBJ2-7, with TRBD2 matching 8 bases. J gave up 9 bases and V 5 bases, and 6 bases lay outside the gene matches. The germline CDR1 and CDR2 sequences are DFQATT and SNEGSKA (reference sequence). This CDR3 region has 11 residues. CDR3 in DNA: TGCAGTGCTTCCGGGGGGGTTGGGCAGTACTTC. It codes for CSASGGVGQYF.

In this sample, this clonotype turned up a few times. V is TRBV7-3 and J is TRBJ2-7; D gene unclear. The V gene lost 2 bases and the J gene lost 2 bases, with 7 bases spanning the gap. This CDR3 is built from 13 residues. Germline V gene data show CDR1 as SGHTA and CDR2 as FQGTGA. The CDR3 region has the DNA TGTGCCAGCAGCTTAGACCGAACCTACGAGCAGTACTTC. This translates into CASSLDRTYEQYF.

This chain uses TRBV4-3 with TRBJ2-6; 14 bases are a match to TRBD2. Per germline, CDR1 LGHNA and CDR2 YSLEER. Germline trimming cut 4 bases from V and 0 bases from J; bases unmatched to any gene: 5. The CDR3 contains 19 residues. The CDR3 loop is CASSRGLAGATSGANVLTF. In DNA, the CDR3 is TGCGCCAGCAGCCGGGGACTAGCGGGGGCGACCTCTGGGGCCAACGTCCTGACTTTC.

The sample holds many counts of this clonotype. The chain combines TRBV4-3 with TRBJ2-5, with 7 bases lining up with TRBD1. The CDR3 runs 16 residues. With 0 bases clipped from V and 5 bases from J, the junction kept 9 bases outside the gene matches. Germline CDR1 is LGHNA and CDR2 is YSLEER. CDR3 sequence (DNA): TGCGCCAGCAGCCAAGATCGGGGACAGAGAGGCGAGACCCAGTACTTC. Its translation: CASSQDRGQRGETQYF.

The table lists this clonotype with many counts. This chain connects TRBV6-5 to TRBJ1-5, with a weak D call TRBD1 (6 bases). Trimming stripped 0 bases from V and 2 bases from J, with 14 bases between. The CDR3 runs 17 residues. CDR1 is MNHEY and CDR2 is SVGAGI in the germline V gene. This CDR3 is CASSYSASGAGNQPQHF. CDR3 in DNA: TGTGCCAGCAGTTACTCGGCCTCAGGGGCAGGCAATCAGCCCCAGCATTTT.

This rearrangement joins TRBV7-2 to TRBJ2-2; 8 bases are a match to TRBD1. This CDR3 has 15 amino acids. The junction had 7 bases not matched to a gene; V was cut back by 7 bases and J by 3 bases. Germline values: CDR1 SGHTA, CDR2 FQGNSA. CDR3 sequence: CASTTMTGDTGELFF. The CDR3 DNA sequence: TGTGCCAGCACCACTATGACAGGGGACACCGGGGAGCTGTTTTTT.

The sample holds many counts of this clonotype. This chain connects TRBV7-8 to TRBJ2-5; D is perhaps TRBD1 (6 bases). Deletions cut 3 bases from V and 5 bases from J, with 16 bases between. Germline V lookup: CDR1 SGHVS, CDR2 FQNEAQ. The CDR3 contains 15 residues. The CDR3, as DNA: TGTGCCAGCAGCTTCCTCCAGGGGCCGGGGGAGACCCAGTACTTC. Protein product: CASSFLQGPGETQYF.

This clonotype was seen repeatedly, ten times or more. The chain recombines TRBV7-2 with TRBJ1-2; 7 bases map to TRBD1. V lost 2 bases, J lost 8 bases, and 11 bases stayed unmatched. The CDR3 is 15 residues long. Germline loops: CDR1 SGHTA, CDR2 FQGNSA. DNA of the CDR3: TGTGCCAGCAGCTTACCCGGGACAGCAAGGGAGGGCTACACCTTC. Protein: CASSLPGTAREGYTF. The variable domain in full, with the rest retrieved from reference TRBV7-2 and TRBJ1-2, is GAGVSQSPSNKVTEKGKDVELRCDPISGHTALYWYRQSLGQGLEFLIYFQGNSAPDKSGLPSDRFSAERTGGSVSTLTIQRTQQEDSAVYLCASSLPGTAREGYTFGSGTRLTVV.

A remark on this clonotype: This may arise from a read error, as a much more abundant clone is one base away. The rearrangement joins TRBV27 to TRBJ2-1; D is unclear. V lost 8 bases and J lost 5, with 16 bases in between. Germline CDR1 MNHEY, CDR2 SMNVEV (reference sequence). This CDR3 is 14 amino acids long. The CDR3 loop is CASATPPFNNEQFF. The CDR3 DNA follows: TGTGCCAGCGCAACCCCCCCTTTCAACAATGAGCAGTTCTTC.

The rearrangement uses TRBV18 and TRBJ2-3; 12 bases match TRBD2. The CDR3 has 15 amino acids. J was trimmed by 7 bases and V by 3 bases; bases with no gene match: 5. Looked up from germline, CDR1 is KGHSH and CDR2 is LQKENI. CDR3 region: CASSPTSGGHYTQYF. In nucleotides, the CDR3 is TGTGCCAGCTCACCGACTAGCGGGGGCCACTATACGCAGTATTTT.

This clonotype has more than one count but fewer than ten. This rearrangement joins TRBV5-1 to TRBJ2-7; D possibly uses TRBD1 or TRBD2 (5 bases each). This CDR3 region has 16 residues. The germline V gene has CDR1 SGHRS and CDR2 YFSETQ. Trimming removed 0 bases from V and 3 bases from J, with 16 bases in between. CDR3 loop: CASSLDPGPNNYEQYF. The CDR3 bases are TGCGCCAGCAGCTTGGACCCGGGACCGAACAACTACGAGCAGTACTTC.